One sample yielded the 20 T cell receptor beta chains listed below, sequenced in a study of T cells in localized non-small cell lung cancer. Method: immunoSEQ multiplex PCR; TCRdb's copy keeps in-frame clones and lacks some. Here the sample spans more than 1,000 clones, 20% to 25% being singletons. Here the sequenced sample was normal lung tissue next to the tumor, taken before any cancer treatment. The receptors were gathered from a female donor older than 55 with stage I lung adenocarcinoma.

This clone was counted a few times. In DNA form, the CDR3 reads TGTGCCAGCTCAGCGTCGGGCGTCTCCTACGAGCAGTACTTC. Translating gives CASSASGVSYEQYF. The chain joins TRBV18 to TRBJ2-7; D remains ambiguous. CDR3 length: 14 amino acids. Germline assignment: CDR1 KGHSH and CDR2 LQKENI. V lost 5 bases, J lost 0 bases, and 11 bases lay in between.

This clone was counted only a few times. The J gene is TRBJ2-2, the V gene TRBV6-8, with D unresolved. The CDR3 loop spans 12 amino acids. Trimming removed 9 bases at V and 5 bases at J, with 10 bases between. Germline CDR1 is MNHGY and CDR2 is SAAAGT. The CDR3 DNA reads as TGTGCCAGTATCGACTTGACCGGGGAGCTGTTTTTT. Translation: CASIDLTGELFF.

V usage is TRBV6-8 and J usage is TRBJ2-7; D gene unclear. V shed 4 bases and J shed 3 bases, with 10 bases lying between them. This CDR3 contains 13 residues. Germline loops: CDR1 MNHGY, CDR2 SAAAGT. CDR3 region: CASSFSAYYEQYF. For the CDR3, the DNA is TGTGCCAGCAGTTTTTCAGCCTACTACGAGCAGTACTTC.

The V gene is TRBV11-3, the J gene TRBJ2-1, with TRBD1 as a possible D gene (6 bases). Looked up from germline, CDR1 is SGHNT and CDR2 is YENEEA. The V gene lost 1 base and the J gene lost 5 bases, with 9 bases spanning the gap. CDR3 length equals 14 residues. CDR3 sequence: CASSLGDNHNEQFF. CDR3 DNA: TGTGCCAGCAGCTTAGGGGACAACCACAATGAGCAGTTCTTC.

This CDR3 reads CASSPRTSGTDTQYF. The CDR3 bases are TGTGCCAGCAGCCCACGGACTAGCGGAACAGATACGCAGTATTTT. The V call is TRBV9, the J call TRBJ2-3; 10 bases align to TRBD2. The CDR3 has 15 residues. J lost 3 bases, V lost 4 bases, and 5 bases had no gene match. Per germline, CDR1 SGDLS and CDR2 YYNGEE.

This clone was seen more than once but under ten times. The chain joins TRBV6-8 to TRBJ2-7, with 7 bases that match TRBD2. The CDR3 has 12 residues. The germline V gene has CDR1 MNHGY and CDR2 SAAAGT. With 3 bases clipped from V and 7 bases from J, the junction kept 3 bases outside the gene matches. The CDR3 reads CASSYSSGEQYF. CDR3 DNA sequence: TGTGCCAGCAGTTATAGTAGCGGGGAGCAGTACTTC.

V is TRBV14 and J is TRBJ2-5; D remains ambiguous. Germline lookup yields CDR1 SGHDN and CDR2 FVKESK. This CDR3 is built from 16 residues. Trimming stripped 1 base from V and 0 bases from J, with 12 bases between. CDR3 nucleotide sequence: TGTGCCAGCAGCCAAGTAGAGGCCCCGTACCAAGAGACCCAGTACTTC. As protein: CASSQVEAPYQETQYF.

The chain combines TRBV5-1 with TRBJ1-4; 8 nucleotides agree with TRBD1. In germline, CDR1 is SGHRS, CDR2 YFSETQ. CDR3 size: 14 residues. The trim removed 0 bases at V and 8 bases at J, leaving 3 bases unmatched. The CDR3 nucleotides read TGCGCCAGCAGCTTGGGGACAGGGATCGAAAAACTGTTTTTT. This sequence encodes CASSLGTGIEKLFF.

This clone was recorded a few times. CDR3 in amino acids: CASSLVGPSYNEQFF. CDR3 in DNA: TGTGCCAGCAGTTTGGTAGGCCCCTCCTACAATGAGCAGTTCTTC. The chain couples TRBV28 to TRBJ2-1; D not certain. Trimming left V 3 bases short and J 0 bases short, with 9 bases between. The V gene's germline CDR1 is MDHEN and CDR2 SYDVKM. This CDR3 region has 15 residues.

This clone is labeled as large. The J gene is TRBJ2-4, the V gene TRBV30; D unclear. Germline-derived CDR1 and CDR2 are GTSNPN and SVGIG (reference sequence). This CDR3 region has 14 residues. With 1 base removed from V and 9 bases from J, the gap between germline ends came to 16 bases. DNA of the CDR3: TGTGCCTGGAGTGGGTCTCCCTCCGCTTCCATTCAGTACTTC. This sequence encodes CAWSGSPSASIQYF. Supplemented by reference TRBV30 and TRBJ2-4, the full variable domain reads SQTIHQWPATLVQPVGSPLSLECTVEGTSNPNLYWYRQAAGRGLQLLFYSVGIGQISSEVPQNLSASRPQDRQFILSSKKLLLSDSGFYLCAWSGSPSASIQYFGAGTRLSVL.

This clone was recorded a few times. The rearrangement links TRBV19 to TRBJ1-1; D is possibly TRBD1 (5 bases). CDR3 size: 13 residues. CDR1 and CDR2 from the germline V gene are LNHDA and SQIVND (reference sequence). V lost 2 bases, J lost 9 bases, and 13 bases lay in between. The CDR3 DNA reads TGTGCCAGTAGTATAATGGAGCGACAGAAAGCTTTCTTT. Its protein is CASSIMERQKAFF.

The chain uses TRBV18 and TRBJ1-6; 10 bases align to TRBD1. Per the germline V gene, CDR1 is KGHSH and CDR2 is LQKENI. J lost 11 bases, V lost 2 bases, and 3 bases had no gene match. This CDR3 comprises 14 residues. CDR3 region: CASSPEGQGTPLHF. CDR3 DNA: TGTGCCAGCTCACCAGAGGGACAGGGGACACCCCTCCACTTT.

The rearrangement uses TRBV28 and TRBJ2-7; 8 positions agree with TRBD1. CDR3 length: 15 residues. The ends lost 5 bases at V and 2 bases at J; junction bases unmatched: 8. CDR1 and CDR2 from the germline V gene are MDHEN and SYDVKM. CDR3 protein: CASSLPGGRAYEQYF. The CDR3, as DNA: TGTGCCAGCAGTCTTCCAGGGGGCCGGGCCTACGAGCAGTACTTC.

The table lists this clone with a few counts. This chain joins TRBV6-8 and TRBJ1-5, with D uncertain. Trimming took 0 bases from V and 6 from J, leaving 18 bases between them. Germline V gene sequence: CDR1 MNHGY, CDR2 SAAAGT. The CDR3 runs 17 residues. In nucleotides, the CDR3 is TGTGCCAGCAGTTACTCCGCATACAGATTATCTGGTCAGCCCCAGCATTTT. Translation: CASSYSAYRLSGQPQHF.

This clone was picked up a small number of times. J is TRBJ2-5 and V is TRBV11-3; D possibly matches TRBD1 or TRBD2 (7 bases each). Trimming took 5 bases from V and 4 from J, leaving 17 bases between them. Germline V gives CDR1 SGHNT, CDR2 YENEEA. This CDR3 region has 15 residues. The CDR3 loop reads CASSKRDSIRETQYF. DNA for the CDR3: TGTGCCAGCAGCAAGCGGGACAGCATCAGAGAGACCCAGTACTTC.

This sequence joins TRBV30 and TRBJ2-1; 8 nucleotides match TRBD2. In germline, CDR1 is GTSNPN, CDR2 SVGIG (reference sequence). The CDR3 extends over 15 amino acids. The V and J ends lost 2 bases and 3 bases, in that order; junction bases with no gene match: 6. The CDR3: CAWSSERELYNEQFF. CDR3 sequence (DNA): TGTGCCTGGAGTTCCGAGCGGGAGCTCTACAATGAGCAGTTCTTC.

This clone was picked up a small number of times. This rearrangement joins TRBV11-3 to TRBJ1-1, with TRBD1 matching over 7 bases. The germline V gene has CDR1 SGHNT and CDR2 YENEEA. The CDR3 covers 17 residues. V shed 3 bases and J 1 base; nucleotides not matched to a gene: 11. This chain's CDR3 is CASSLAIYGTENTEAFF. DNA of the CDR3: TGTGCCAGCAGCTTGGCAATCTACGGGACAGAGAACACTGAAGCTTTCTTT.

The chain carries TRBV6-8 and TRBJ2-3; TRBD1 aligns across 7 bases. V lost 4 bases and J lost 4; bases outside the gene matches: 5. The CDR3 runs 14 residues. Germline V gene lookup returns CDR1 MNHGY and CDR2 SAAAGT. The CDR3 here is CASSFQTGSDTQYF. DNA for the CDR3: TGTGCCAGCAGTTTCCAGACAGGGTCAGATACGCAGTATTTT.

This chain links TRBV16 with TRBJ1-2; D not certain. The V gene's germline CDR1 is KGHSY and CDR2 FQNENV. CDR3 length: 14 amino acids. Trimming cost V 2 bases and J 2 bases, with 9 bases left between them. CDR3 in DNA: TGTGCCAGCAGCCAAGCAACACCAAACTATGGCTACACCTTC. It translates to CASSQATPNYGYTF.

V and J are TRBV28 and TRBJ1-2; TRBD1 matches 7 bases. The trim removed 1 base at V and 3 bases at J, leaving 11 bases unmatched. CDR1 is MDHEN, CDR2 SYDVKM, per germline. The CDR3 spans 17 residues. The CDR3 DNA follows: TGTGCCAGCAGTTTATTAGAGGGGGGACAGTTGGACTATGGCTACACCTTC. Protein product: CASSLLEGGQLDYGYTF.